A single sample is the source of the 28 T cell receptor beta chains below, sequenced in a study of CD8 T cells in ankylosing spondylitis. TCRdb processed the 5' RACE reads anew with MiXCR; each CDR3 protein has one entry. The sample carries under 300,000 distinct CDR3 sequences, 18% recorded once. The material sequenced was blood, either unsorted or a sorted T cell fraction (not recorded which). The origin of the receptors is a male donor with ankylosing spondylitis or in good health (not recorded which).

The rearrangement links TRBV29-1 to TRBJ2-5; D gene unclear. The V gene's germline CDR1 is SQVTM and CDR2 ANQGSEA. This CDR3 region has 14 residues. V dropped 0 bases and J dropped 2 bases, with 10 bases sitting between them. CDR3 in DNA: TGCAGCGTTGAAGACCAGAACTGGCAAGAGACCCAGTACTTC. This translates into CSVEDQNWQETQYF.

This clonotype was seen a handful of times. The CDR3 loop is CASSPGLAEYTGELFF. The CDR3 DNA follows: TGTGCCAGCAGTCCGGGACTAGCGGAATACACCGGGGAGCTGTTTTTT. This chain uses TRBV28 with TRBJ2-2, with 11 positions matching TRBD2. After removal of 5 bases from V and 3 bases from J, the junction contained 5 bases not matched to a gene. From germline, CDR1 is MDHEN and CDR2 SYDVKM. This CDR3 has 16 residues.

The rearrangement joins TRBV12-3 or TRBV12-4 to TRBJ2-7; no definite D call. CDR3 length equals 13 residues. V was pared by 5 bases and J by 4 bases, with 12 bases between. CDR3 residues: CASSLLTSYEQYF. The CDR3 DNA is TGTGCCAGCAGTCTACTCACATCTTACGAGCAGTACTTC.

J is TRBJ2-1 and V is TRBV9; TRBD2 agrees at 8 bases. The germline CDR1 and CDR2 sequences are SGDLS and YYNGEE. The ends lost 5 bases at V and 8 bases at J; junction bases unmatched: 12. The CDR3 runs to 15 residues. The CDR3 DNA reads as TGTGCCAGCAGTTCCAGGAGCGGGAGTATCGATGAGCAGTTCTTC. Translated: CASSSRSGSIDEQFF.

This clonotype turned up a few times. V gene TRBV12-3 or TRBV12-4 combines with J gene TRBJ1-3; no reliable D call. The V end lost 4 bases, the J end lost 2 bases, and 6 bases lay between the germline ends. The CDR3 totals 13 residues. This CDR3 reads CASSWLTGNTIYF. For the CDR3, the DNA is TGTGCCAGCAGTTGGCTTACTGGAAACACCATATATTTT.

The CDR3 loop is CASSLSPLDEQYF. The CDR3 DNA reads TGTGCCAGCAGTTTATCGCCCCTAGACGAGCAGTACTTC. The chain employs TRBV27 and TRBJ2-7; no definite D call. This CDR3 region has 13 residues. The ends were cut back, 0 bases at V and 5 bases at J, with 8 bases in the middle. From germline, CDR1 is MNHEY and CDR2 SMNVEV (reference sequence).

This clonotype was found a few times. The J gene is TRBJ1-6, the V gene TRBV28; the D gene is possibly TRBD1 (5 bases). The ends were cut back, 8 bases at V and 8 bases at J, with 19 bases in the middle. CDR3 length: 15 amino acids. The V gene's germline CDR1 is MDHEN and CDR2 SYDVKM. CDR3 sequence: CASAMSGTRDSPLHF. The CDR3 nucleotides read TGTGCCAGCGCAATGAGCGGGACTCGGGATTCACCCCTCCACTTT.

J is TRBJ2-5 and V is TRBV12-3 or TRBV12-4, with a possible D match to TRBD1 (6 bases). V gave up 7 bases and J gave up 5 bases, with 26 bases separating them. The CDR3 spans 17 residues. The chain's CDR3 is CASTHLEAGEFLETQYF. The CDR3 region has the DNA TGTGCCAGCACACACCTCGAGGCAGGGGAGTTCTTGGAGACCCAGTACTTC.

This clonotype came up many times. The V gene is TRBV5-1, the J gene TRBJ2-1, with TRBD1 identical over 9 bases. V shed 0 bases and J 14 bases; nucleotides not matched to a gene: 3. In germline, CDR1 is SGHRS, CDR2 YFSETQ. This CDR3 is 12 amino acids long. CDR3: CASSLDRDREFF. In nucleotides, the CDR3 is TGCGCCAGCAGCTTGGACCGGGACAGGGAGTTCTTC. Filled out from reference TRBV5-1 and TRBJ2-1, the complete variable domain reads KAGVTQTPRYLIKTRGQQVTLSCSPISGHRSVSWYQQTPGQGLQFLFEYFSETQRNKGNFPGRFSGRQFSNSRSEMNVSTLELGDSALYLCASSLDRDREFFGPGTRLTVL.

This chain connects TRBV11-2 to TRBJ2-2; 12 nucleotides align to TRBD2. In germline, CDR1 is SGHAT, CDR2 FQNNGV. V was clipped by 7 bases and J by 7 bases; unmatched bases: 10. There are 16 residues in the CDR3. Written as DNA, the CDR3 is TGTGCCAGCACCCCGACTAGCGGGAGATCTATCGGGGAGCTGTTTTTT. Protein: CASTPTSGRSIGELFF.

The chain carries TRBV29-1 and TRBJ2-3, with D unclear. Trimming took 0 bases from V and 8 from J, leaving 9 bases between them. Looked up from germline, CDR1 is SQVTM and CDR2 is ANQGSEA. CDR3 length equals 12 residues. The CDR3 DNA sequence: TGCAGCGTTGAAGACAGCCCAGTTACGCAGTATTTT. Translation gives CSVEDSPVTQYF.

This clonotype turned up a few times. The chain couples TRBV29-1 to TRBJ2-7; tentatively, D is TRBD1 (6 bases). There are 13 residues in the CDR3. Germline V CDR1 and CDR2: SQVTM, ANQGSEA. Trimming removed 3 bases from V and 0 bases from J, with 9 bases in between. The CDR3 region is CSVDTDSSYEQYF. DNA of the CDR3: TGCAGCGTTGACACGGACAGCTCCTACGAGCAGTACTTC.

This sequence joins TRBV7-8 and TRBJ2-3; no reliable D call. Germline CDR1 and CDR2: SGHVS and FQNEAQ. Trimming pared 1 base from V and 5 bases from J, leaving 7 bases between. CDR3 size: 13 residues. The CDR3 loop is CASSLVPRDTQYF. DNA of the CDR3: TGTGCCAGCAGCTTAGTCCCGAGAGATACGCAGTATTTT.

The J gene is TRBJ2-2, the V gene TRBV3-1; 8 bases are shared with TRBD1. J lost 0 bases, V lost 3 bases, and 3 bases had no gene match. The CDR3 spans 16 residues. Germline CDR1 LGHDT, CDR2 YNNKEL (reference sequence). CDR3 DNA sequence: TGTGCCAGCAGCCAGGGACAGGTCCCGAACACCGGGGAGCTGTTTTTT. This codes for CASSQGQVPNTGELFF.

This clonotype has only a few counts. V is TRBV2 and J is TRBJ2-7; TRBD2 agrees at 7 bases. The length of the CDR3 is 14 residues. Unmatched junction bases numbered 2, after V lost 2 bases and J lost 1 base. Germline V CDR1 and CDR2: SNHLY, FYNNEI. DNA of the CDR3: TGTGCCAGCAGTGAAAACGGGAGGTCCTACGAGCAGTACTTC. This sequence encodes CASSENGRSYEQYF.

This chain links TRBV25-1 with TRBJ2-3; TRBD2 aligns across 10 bases. Germline V gene sequence: CDR1 MGHDK, CDR2 SYGVNS. With 2 bases clipped from V and 8 bases from J, the junction kept 16 bases outside the gene matches. The CDR3 totals 18 residues. DNA of the CDR3: TGTGCCAGCAGTGAAGATTGGGGGCTAGCGGGAGTCGGTGGTACGCAGTATTTT. As protein: CASSEDWGLAGVGGTQYF.

A few counts support this clonotype. The V call is TRBV5-5, the J call TRBJ2-2; 8 bases are a match to TRBD2. V lost 1 base and J lost 7; bases outside the gene matches: 3. The CDR3 extends over 14 amino acids. CDR1 and CDR2 from the germline V gene are SGHKS and YYEKEE (reference sequence). The CDR3 DNA reads as TGTGCCAGCAGCTTGTTACGGGAGGGCGGGGAGCTGTTTTTT. This codes for CASSLLREGGELFF.

The chain employs TRBV29-1 and TRBJ2-1; D assignment may be TRBD1 or TRBD2 (5 bases each). V was pared by 3 bases and J by 12 bases, with 15 bases between. Germline V gives CDR1 SQVTM, CDR2 ANQGSEA. This CDR3 region has 12 residues. As DNA, the CDR3 is TGCAGCGTTGACTCGGGACGCCCGAGGCAGTTCTTC. Its protein product is CSVDSGRPRQFF.

The chain couples TRBV4-1 to TRBJ1-5, with D unresolved. The V and J ends lost 0 bases and 7 bases respectively, with 16 bases between them. This CDR3 has 16 residues. CDR1 is MGHRA, CDR2 YSYEKL, per germline. CDR3 sequence: CASSQDRGIGQQPQHF. The CDR3 DNA sequence: TGCGCCAGCAGCCAAGATAGAGGGATAGGGCAACAGCCCCAGCATTTT.

The table lists this clonotype with many counts. The genes are TRBV4-1 and TRBJ2-3; a weak D match, TRBD2 (6 bases). Between the trimmed V and J ends, which lost 5 bases and 1 base, there was a span of 13 bases. Germline CDR1 is MGHRA and CDR2 is YSYEKL. The CDR3 spans 15 residues. CDR3 residues: CASSYLGGRTDTQYF. CDR3 sequence (DNA): TGCGCCAGCAGCTATCTGGGGGGACGCACAGATACGCAGTATTTT.

The chain carries TRBV18 and TRBJ2-1, with D perhaps being TRBD1 or TRBD2 (5 bases each). The germline gives CDR1 KGHSH, CDR2 LQKENI. The V end lost 0 bases, the J end lost 9 bases, and 12 bases lay between the germline ends. The CDR3 runs to 14 residues. CDR3 nucleotide sequence: TGTGCCAGCTCACCACCGACAGCCAGCGGTGAGCAGTTCTTC. Protein: CASSPPTASGEQFF.

The genes are TRBV29-1 and TRBJ2-7; 10 bases are shared with TRBD2. Germline V gene data show CDR1 as SQVTM and CDR2 as ANQGSEA. The ends lost 5 bases at V and 4 bases at J; junction bases unmatched: 2. The CDR3 totals 12 residues. CDR3: CSVQAGGYEQYF. CDR3 nucleotides: TGCAGCGTTCAAGCGGGAGGGTACGAGCAGTACTTC.

The chain joins TRBV9 to TRBJ2-7; 9 bases map to TRBD1. V lost 2 bases to trimming and J lost 3 bases; unmatched junction nucleotides: 9. Germline V lookup: CDR1 SGDLS, CDR2 YYNGEE. CDR3 size: 16 residues. CDR3 DNA: TGTGCCAGCAGCGTGGGACAGGGCTTGGGGGACTACGAGCAGTACTTC. This codes for CASSVGQGLGDYEQYF.

The rearrangement uses TRBV3-1 and TRBJ2-6; D unresolved. This CDR3 is 16 amino acids long. Germline assignment: CDR1 LGHDT and CDR2 YNNKEL (reference sequence). Trimming removed 1 base from V and 0 bases from J, with 7 bases in between. CDR3 DNA: TGTGCCAGCAGCCAAGGGCTTCGCTCTGGGGCCAACGTCCTGACTTTC. Translated: CASSQGLRSGANVLTF. The variable domain in full, with the rest retrieved from reference TRBV3-1 and TRBJ2-6, is DTAVSQTPKYLVTQMGNDKSIKCEQNLGHDTMYWYKQDSKKFLKIMFSYNNKELIINETVPNRFSPKSPDKAHLNLHINSLELGDSAVYFCASSQGLRSGANVLTFGAGSRLTVL.

The chain uses TRBV20-1 and TRBJ2-1, with D unresolved. Germline V gene data show CDR1 as DFQATT and CDR2 as SNEGSKA (reference sequence). This CDR3 region has 18 residues. The germline V and J ends were trimmed by 6 bases and 0 bases, with 24 bases remaining between them. The CDR3 reads CSAKAFGGAPVSYNEQFF. The CDR3 coding sequence is TGCAGTGCCAAAGCTTTCGGCGGAGCACCCGTCTCCTACAATGAGCAGTTCTTC.

This clonotype was seen many times. V gene TRBV10-3 combines with J gene TRBJ2-7, with 11 positions matching TRBD2. This CDR3 spans 17 amino acids. Per the germline V gene, CDR1 is ENHRY and CDR2 is SYGVKD. J was trimmed by 8 bases and V by 0 bases; bases with no gene match: 12. This CDR3 reads CAISESPPGTSGAKQYF. DNA of the CDR3: TGTGCCATCAGTGAGTCCCCCCCCGGGACTAGCGGAGCTAAGCAGTACTTC.

Only a few counts were recorded for this clonotype. The CDR3: CSARAPEEGYEQYF. The CDR3, as DNA: TGCAGTGCTAGAGCCCCTGAGGAAGGTTACGAGCAGTACTTC. The chain recombines TRBV20-1 with TRBJ2-7; D unclear. Looked up from germline, CDR1 is DFQATT and CDR2 is SNEGSKA (reference sequence). This CDR3 has 14 residues. Trimming cost V 1 base and J 4 bases, with 14 bases left between them.

This clonotype was counted ten times or more. This chain connects TRBV11-2 to TRBJ2-1; 9 bases agree with TRBD2. The CDR3 is made up of 15 amino acids. CDR1 SGHAT and CDR2 FQNNGV come from the germline V gene. Unmatched junction bases numbered 2, after V lost 1 base and J lost 4 bases. The CDR3 DNA reads TGTGCCAGCAGCTTAGGGACTAGCGATTACAATGAGCAGTTCTTC. Translation: CASSLGTSDYNEQFF.